A selection of T cell receptor beta chains follows, all from one sample in a study of read filtering for tumor transcriptome and immune sequencing. MiXCR, run by TCRdb on the reads, gives a single entry per CDR3 protein. This table has 30,000 to 50,000 distinct CDR3 sequences, about an eighth appearing once. The specimen sequenced was a population of CD138-negative cells sorted from bone marrow. The receptors were sampled from a donor at least 40 years old with multiple myeloma. Both conserved end residues are part of each CDR3. Each record gives: J gene, clone size, D gene, V gene, CDR3 protein, CDR3 DNA. D genes are given only for firm matches. The size of a clone is reported for some rows only, either as once, few or many, or as a class for expanded clones.

TRBJ2-3	-	TRBD2	TRBV6-1	CASGLERREVDTQHF	TGTGCCAGCGGCCTGGAGCGGCGGGAGGTAGATACGCAGCACTTT
TRBJ1-1	many	-	TRBV3-1	CAAAGHSNTEAFF	TGTGCCGCAGCGGGACATTCGAACACTGAAGCTTTCTTT
TRBJ1-6	many	TRBD1	TRBV20-1	CSATSGGNSPLHF	TGCAGTGCTACTTCAGGGGGCAATTCACCCCTCCACTTT
TRBJ2-2	many	-	TRBV27	CASSHEGVNTGELFF	TGTGCCAGCAGTCATGAGGGTGTGAACACCGGGGAGCTGTTTTTT
TRBJ1-4	many	-	TRBV28	CASNEPTNEKLFF	TGTGCCAGCAACGAGCCAACTAATGAAAAACTGTTTTTT
TRBJ2-7	many	TRBD1	TRBV5-4	CASSLVGQGGEQYF	TGTGCCAGCAGCTTGGTGGGACAGGGTGGAGAGCAGTATTTC
TRBJ2-7	many	TRBD2	TRBV5-1	CASSSGLAGPYEQYF	TGCGCCAGCAGCTCGGGACTAGCGGGGCCCTACGAGCAGTACTTC
TRBJ1-4	-	TRBD1	TRBV10-3	CAVGTGSGELFF	TGTGCCGTCGGGACAGGGAGTGGAGAACTGTTTTTT
TRBJ1-1	many	-	TRBV27	CASMGNTEAFF	TGTGCCAGCATGGGGAACACTGAAGCTTTCTTT
TRBJ1-1	many	TRBD1	TRBV20-1	CSARASGGTEAFF	TGCAGTGCTAGAGCCTCAGGGGGCACTGAAGCTTTCTTT
TRBJ2-3	many	-	TRBV7-8	CASSPATDTQYF	TGTGCCAGCAGCCCGGCCACAGATACGCAGTATTTT
TRBJ2-2	many	-	TRBV5-5	CASSTTGQNTGELFF	TGTGCCAGCAGCACGACCGGACAGAACACCGGGGAGCTGTTTTTT
TRBJ1-5	-	-	TRBV6-2/TRBV6-3	CASTPSWGLDNQPQHF	TGTGCCAGCACCCCTTCTTGGGGGCTAGACAATCAGCCCCAGCATTTT
TRBJ2-7	many	-	TRBV20-1	CSARLAPGEQYF	TGCAGTGCTAGGCTCGCCCCGGGCGAGCAGTACTTC
TRBJ2-5	few	-	TRBV4-1	CASSQGQGYQETQYF	TGCGCCAGCAGCCAAGGGCAAGGATACCAAGAGACCCAGTACTTC
TRBJ2-5	many	-	TRBV7-2	CASSFLGLGTQYF	TGTGCCAGCAGCTTCCTAGGCTTGGGGACCCAGTACTTC
TRBJ2-5	many	TRBD2	TRBV20-1	CSASSGGPKETQYF	TGCAGTGCTAGTAGCGGGGGGCCCAAAGAGACCCAGTACTTC
TRBJ2-5	many	TRBD2	TRBV24-1	CATSDPLGPAGGVTQYF	TGTGCCACCAGTGATCCCCTTGGGCCAGCGGGGGGTGTGACCCAGTACTTC
TRBJ2-7	many	TRBD1	TRBV2	CASTSGTGGYEQYF	TGTGCCAGCACCTCCGGGACAGGGGGCTACGAGCAGTACTTC
TRBJ1-1	many	-	TRBV29-1	CSVEDWSEAFF	TGCAGCGTTGAAGACTGGTCAGAAGCTTTCTTT
TRBJ2-7	many	-	TRBV7-9	CASSLRGEQYF	TGTGCCAGCAGTTTAAGGGGCGAGCAGTACTTC
TRBJ1-5	many	TRBD1	TRBV20-1	CSASNRDSRRQPQHF	TGCAGTGCGAGTAACCGGGACAGTCGCCGTCAGCCCCAGCATTTT
TRBJ2-1	many	TRBD1	TRBV6-2/TRBV6-3	CASSSPPGGYNEQFF	TGTGCCAGCAGTTCCCCCCCAGGGGGCTACAATGAGCAGTTCTTC
TRBJ2-7	many	TRBD1	TRBV27	CASSLWAGGAGEQYF	TGTGCCAGCAGTTTATGGGCAGGGGGTGCGGGCGAGCAGTACTTC
TRBJ1-5	many	-	TRBV28	CASSPTGPHQPQHF	TGTGCCAGCAGTCCCACAGGGCCCCATCAGCCCCAGCATTTT
TRBJ1-3	few	-	TRBV3-1	CASSPTASSGNTIYF	TGTGCCAGCAGCCCCACAGCGTCTTCTGGAAACACCATATATTTT
TRBJ1-1	many	TRBD1	TRBV6-6	CASSSLPTGEGTEAFF	TGTGCCAGCAGTTCCCTCCCCACAGGGGAGGGCACTGAAGCTTTCTTT
TRBJ2-2	many	-	TRBV29-1	CSVLPALTGELFF	TGCAGCGTTCTTCCCGCACTAACCGGGGAGCTGTTTTTT
TRBJ2-3	many	TRBD2	TRBV20-1	CSAPPYTGGFTDTQYF	TGCAGTGCTCCCCCCTATACCGGGGGGTTCACAGATACGCAGTATTTT
TRBJ2-1	-	TRBD2	TRBV6-4	CASSGGGGADYNKQFF	TGTGCCAGCAGTGGTGGCGGGGGGGCCGATTACAATAAGCAGTTCTTC
TRBJ2-4	many	-	TRBV3-1	CASSQTGRNIQYF	TGTGCCAGCAGCCAAACGGGGAGAAACATTCAGTACTTC
TRBJ2-3	many	TRBD1	TRBV29-1	CSVTQGFRTDTQYF	TGCAGCGTCACACAGGGGTTCCGCACAGATACGCAGTATTTT
TRBJ2-5	few	TRBD1	TRBV7-2	CASSRDRGETQYF	TGTGCCAGCAGCCGGGACAGGGGTGAGACCCAGTACTTC
TRBJ2-6	many	-	TRBV10-3	CAISDSSPGANVLTF	TGTGCCATCAGTGACTCATCCCCTGGGGCCAACGTCCTGACTTTC
TRBJ2-3	many	TRBD1	TRBV5-1	CASSPDRGATDTQYF	TGCGCCAGCAGCCCGGACAGGGGGGCGACAGATACGCAGTATTTT
TRBJ2-5	-	-	TRBV6-2/TRBV6-3	CASSRHRKETQYF	TGTGCCAGCAGTCGCCACAGGAAAGAGACCCAGTACTTC
TRBJ2-3	many	-	TRBV2	CASSSPGSADTQYF	TGTGCCAGCAGTTCCCCCGGGAGTGCAGATACGCAGTATTTT
TRBJ1-2	many	-	TRBV6-5	CASSYSVLNGYGYTF	TGTGCCAGCAGTTACTCCGTCCTTAATGGCTATGGCTACACCTTC
TRBJ1-6	many	TRBD1	TRBV4-2	CASSQVGTGFSPLHF	TGTGCCAGCAGCCAAGTCGGGACAGGGTTTTCACCCCTCCACTTT